This is a list of T cell receptor beta chains from one sample in a study of T cell responses to AZD1222 COVID-19 vaccine. The method was immunoSEQ multiplex PCR; TCRdb's version includes in-frame clones alone and lacks a portion of them. The sample includes about 200,000 clones, approximately 94% of them seen just once. The material was peripheral blood, obtained on day 0 of MenACWY control vaccination. These receptors all come from an adult in good health. The CDR3 runs from the conserved cysteine through the conserved F or W. D genes are given only for firm matches. A row's size may be missing; if present it is once, few, many or a size class.

abundance,d_gene,v_gene,j_gene,CDR3nt,CDR3aa
NA,TRBD1,TRBV28,TRBJ2-7,TGTGCCAGCAGTTCGGCCGACAGGGACTACGAGCAGTACTTC,CASSSADRDYEQYF
NA,TRBD1,TRBV4-3,TRBJ1-4,TGCGCCAGCAGCTCAAGGGGTCGGCAGGGGGCAGGGGAAAAACTGTTTTTT,CASSSRGRQGAGEKLFF
few,NA,TRBV18,TRBJ1-3,TGTGCCAGCTCACCAGTGGGGTCCGGAAACACCATATATTTT,CASSPVGSGNTIYF
NA,NA,TRBV4-2,TRBJ1-5,TGTGCCAGCAGCCAAGTACTCCTGAATCAGCCCCAGCATTTT,CASSQVLLNQPQHF
NA,NA,TRBV19,TRBJ1-5,TGTGCCAGTAGTATCTCCTCCGGGACCGCCAATCAGCCCCAGCATTTT,CASSISSGTANQPQHF
NA,TRBD2,TRBV5-4,TRBJ2-4,TGTGCCAGCAGGAGCGGGGCAGCCAAAAACATTCAGTACTTC,CASRSGAAKNIQYF
NA,NA,TRBV21-1,TRBJ2-7,TGTGCCAGCAGCAAAGCAGGAGGACCTCTCGAGCAGTACTTC,CASSKAGGPLEQYF
NA,NA,TRBV10-3,TRBJ1-2,TGTGCCATCAGTGACACTGGACAGACAGCCTATGGCTACACCTTC,CAISDTGQTAYGYTF
NA,TRBD2,TRBV2,TRBJ2-5,TGTGCCAGCAGTGAACTGGCGGGGGGACGCCAAGAGACCCAGTACTTC,CASSELAGGRQETQYF
NA,TRBD1,TRBV7-2,TRBJ2-5,TGTGCCAGCAGCGAGCCGGGACAGGGATGGACCCAGTACTTC,CASSEPGQGWTQYF
NA,NA,TRBV3-1/TRBV3-2,TRBJ1-1,TGTGCCAGCAGCCAAGGGTTAGGAAACACTGAAGCTTTCTTT,CASSQGLGNTEAFF
NA,TRBD2,TRBV4-1,TRBJ2-1,TGCGCCAGCAGCCAAGCAGCGGGGGGGCCAGAAGGTGAGCAGTTCTTC,CASSQAAGGPEGEQFF
NA,TRBD1,TRBV7-9,TRBJ1-4,TGTGCCAGCAGCAAGACAGGGGGCGCGGAAAAACTGTTTTTT,CASSKTGGAEKLFF
NA,NA,TRBV4-2,TRBJ1-2,TGTGCCAGCAGCCAAGCAGGTATCTCCGACTATGGCTACACCTTC,CASSQAGISDYGYTF
NA,NA,TRBV19,TRBJ1-5,TGTGCCAGTAGTATAAGGACAGATCTTCAGCCCCAGCATTTT,CASSIRTDLQPQHF
NA,NA,TRBV28,TRBJ2-3,TGTGCCAGCAGTCCCCTGGGAGGGGGCGCCGGCACAGATACGCAGTATTTT,CASSPLGGGAGTDTQYF
NA,NA,TRBV7-9,TRBJ1-6,TGTGCCAGCAGCGACACATCCGGACCAAATTCACCCCTCCACTTT,CASSDTSGPNSPLHF
NA,NA,TRBV7-3,TRBJ1-1,TGTGCCAGCAGCTTATCCCCGCCAGAAGCTTTCTTT,CASSLSPPEAFF
NA,NA,TRBV6-6,TRBJ2-1,TGTGCCAGCAGTTCGACCGGCAATGAGCAGTTCTTC,CASSSTGNEQFF
NA,NA,TRBV6-2/TRBV6-3,TRBJ1-1,TGTGCCAGCAGTTACTTGGTCACCGCGGGCACTGAAGCTTTCTTT,CASSYLVTAGTEAFF
NA,NA,TRBV7-2,TRBJ1-1,TGTGCCAGCAGTGGAGGGGGGCACACTGAAGCTTTCTTT,CASSGGGHTEAFF
NA,NA,TRBV3-1/TRBV3-2,TRBJ1-4,TGTGCCAGCAGCCAAGATCCGGGGGCGCGGGAAAAACTGTTTTTT,CASSQDPGAREKLFF
NA,NA,TRBV19,TRBJ1-1,TGTGCCAGCCGAACAGGGAGCTTGAACACTGAAGCTTTCTTT,CASRTGSLNTEAFF
NA,NA,TRBV19,TRBJ2-1,TGTGCCAGTAGTAACTCTTACAATGAGCAGTTCTTC,CASSNSYNEQFF
NA,TRBD1,TRBV2,TRBJ1-5,TGTGCCAGCAGTCCGGACAGGGTTATCAGTCAGCCCCAGCATTTT,CASSPDRVISQPQHF
NA,TRBD2,TRBV28,TRBJ2-5,TGTGCCGGTGGGCGGGGGGAAGAGACCCAGTACTTC,CAGGRGEETQYF
NA,NA,TRBV5-1,TRBJ1-1,TGCGCCAGCAGCTTTCGGGGGACTGAAGCTTTCTTT,CASSFRGTEAFF
NA,NA,TRBV27,TRBJ2-3,TGTGCCATATCCAGGGGCGTGAAAGATACGCAGTATTTT,CAISRGVKDTQYF
NA,TRBD2,TRBV2,TRBJ2-1,TGTGCCAGCAGCCCGGGGCTAGCGGGGACCAATGAGCAGTTCTTC,CASSPGLAGTNEQFF
NA,TRBD2,TRBV15,TRBJ2-2,TGTGCCACCAGCAGTTCCGGACTAGCGGGGTTTGGCACCGGGGAGCTGTTTTTT,CATSSSGLAGFGTGELFF
NA,NA,TRBV27,TRBJ2-3,TGTGCCAGCAGTTTACAGGGAGGCACAGATACGCAGTATTTT,CASSLQGGTDTQYF
NA,NA,TRBV5-5,TRBJ1-2,TGTGCCAGCAGCTTGGGACTGGGGGACTATGGCTACACCTTC,CASSLGLGDYGYTF
NA,TRBD1,TRBV11-1,TRBJ1-1,TGTGCCAGCAGCTTTCCGACAGGGTCCACTGAAGCTTTCTTT,CASSFPTGSTEAFF
NA,TRBD2,TRBV7-2,TRBJ2-7,TGTGCCAGCAGCTCAATGGCGGGGGGGCGTTACGAGCAGTACTTC,CASSSMAGGRYEQYF
NA,NA,TRBV5-3,TRBJ1-4,TGTGCCAGAAGCTTGGCGGTAACAGGCGAGGGTGAAAAACTGTTTTTT,CARSLAVTGEGEKLFF
few,NA,TRBV28,TRBJ2-7,TGTGCCAGCAGTTCTTATTCTACCGGGGAGCAGTACTTC,CASSSYSTGEQYF
NA,TRBD1,TRBV7-9,TRBJ1-2,TGTGCCAGCAGCCGGGGACAGTCCCGCGTCCACTATGGCTACACCTTC,CASSRGQSRVHYGYTF
NA,NA,TRBV28,TRBJ2-1,TGTGCCAGCAGTTTACCCGGGCGCTCCTACAATGAGCAGTTCTTC,CASSLPGRSYNEQFF
NA,NA,TRBV12-3/TRBV12-4,TRBJ1-3,TGTGCCAGCAGAAACAGGGCCGTTGCCACCATATATTTT,CASRNRAVATIYF
NA,NA,TRBV13,TRBJ2-3,TGTGCCAGCAGCTTATCTCGGCAGGATAGCACAGATACGCAGTATTTT,CASSLSRQDSTDTQYF